The 24 T cell receptor beta chains given below trace back to one sample, sequenced in a study of shared clonotypes between healthy human individuals. TCRdb's copy holds only in-frame clones and misses some; the assay was immunoSEQ multiplex PCR. Of around 2.1 million clones listed, roughly 91% are singletons. CD45RO negativity and positive selection for CCR7 defined naive CD8 cells, a population that excluded terminally differentiated effector memory CD45RA+ cells. Sequenced: naive CD8+ T cells from PBMCs. These receptors all stem from a man aged 18-30 years in good health. Some clones in this sample may be carry-over from other donors' samples.

V and J are TRBV27 and TRBJ2-2; 9 bases line up with TRBD2. The CDR3 loop spans 15 amino acids. Germline CDR1 reads MNHEY; CDR2 reads SMNVEV (reference sequence). J gave up 4 bases and V 4 bases, and 4 bases lay outside the gene matches. CDR3 sequence reads: CASSWSREGTGELFF. In DNA, the CDR3 is TGTGCCAGCAGTTGGTCGCGGGAGGGCACCGGGGAGCTGTTTTTT.

The V gene is TRBV30, the J gene TRBJ2-2, with a possible D match to TRBD1 (5 bases). CDR3 length: 14 amino acids. Deletions cut 8 bases from V and 7 bases from J, with 20 bases between. Germline CDR1 is GTSNPN and CDR2 is SVGIG (reference sequence). The CDR3 here is CAQGLGPPGGELFF. CDR3 DNA: TGTGCCCAAGGCCTGGGGCCCCCGGGCGGGGAGCTGTTTTTT.

The rearrangement links TRBV9 to TRBJ2-3; TRBD1 aligns across 9 bases. The CDR3 spans 16 residues. Trimming removed 4 bases from V and 1 base from J; junction bases left unmatched: 7. Germline V lookup: CDR1 SGDLS, CDR2 YYNGEE. The CDR3: CASSQLWTGGTDTQYF. The CDR3 DNA reads as TGTGCCAGCAGCCAACTATGGACAGGGGGCACAGATACGCAGTATTTT. The variable domain in full, completed from reference TRBV9 and TRBJ2-3, reads DSGVTQTPKHLITATGQRVTLRCSPRSGDLSVYWYQQSLDQGLQFLIQYYNGEERAKGNILERFSAQQFPDLHSELNLSSLELGDSALYFCASSQLWTGGTDTQYFGPGTRLTVL.

This chain connects TRBV27 to TRBJ2-2; D unclear. The CDR3 is 15 residues long. V was cut by 7 bases and J by 4 bases, with 16 bases left in between. CDR1 MNHEY and CDR2 SMNVEV come from the germline V gene (reference sequence). This chain's CDR3 is CASTSYSGRTGELFF. The DNA of the CDR3 is TGTGCCAGCACATCATACTCGGGTCGCACCGGGGAGCTGTTTTTT.

The sample holds one count of this clone. V usage is TRBV19 and J usage is TRBJ1-5, with D unclear. Germline CDR1 LNHDA, CDR2 SQIVND (reference sequence). V was clipped by 7 bases and J by 9 bases, with 10 bases between them. The CDR3 totals 11 residues. CDR3 nucleotides: TGTGCCAGTAAGTCCGGTGGGCCCCAGCATTTT. As protein: CASKSGGPQHF.

Details on this clone: Other DNA variants within this sample encode the same CDR3. The rearrangement links TRBV6-5 to TRBJ2-2, with D unclear. Trimming removed 0 bases from V and 5 bases from J, with 4 bases in between. Germline V CDR1 and CDR2: MNHEY, SVGAGI. CDR3 length: 13 amino acids. The CDR3 protein is CASSYSRTGELFF. Written as DNA, the CDR3 is TGTGCCAGCAGTTACTCTAGAACCGGGGAGCTGTTTTTT.

With regard to this clone: Other DNA sequences in this sample translate to the same CDR3. The chain combines TRBV19 with TRBJ2-7, with 8 bases aligning to TRBD1. The CDR3 has 14 amino acids. Germline trimming cut 1 base from V and 1 base from J; bases unmatched to any gene: 0. The germline V gene encodes CDR1 LNHDA and CDR2 SQIVND (reference sequence). CDR3 bases: TGTGCCAGTAGTATAGGACAGGGGTCCTACGAGCAGTACTTC. It translates to CASSIGQGSYEQYF. The full variable domain, completed using reference TRBV19 and TRBJ2-7, is DGGITQSPKYLFRKEGQNVTLSCEQNLNHDAMYWYRQDPGQGLRLIYYSQIVNDFQKGDIAEGYSVSREKKESFPLTVTSAQKNPTAFYLCASSIGQGSYEQYFGPGTRLTVT.

The V and J genes are TRBV5-1 and TRBJ2-3; 11 bases are shared with TRBD1. V trimming: 4 bases; J trimming: 2 bases; junction bases outside the gene matches: 6. This CDR3 is built from 16 residues. Germline CDR1 and CDR2: SGHRS and YFSETQ. The CDR3 DNA reads TGCGCCAGCAGCCCCCAGGACAGGGGGCCCACAGATACGCAGTATTTT. Its protein product is CASSPQDRGPTDTQYF.

This chain uses TRBV6-5 with TRBJ1-4; the match to TRBD1 covers 7 bases. Trimming at V came to 2 bases and at J to 7 bases, leaving 1 base not matched to a gene. This CDR3 spans 13 amino acids. Germline V gene sequence: CDR1 MNHEY, CDR2 SVGAGI. As DNA, the CDR3 is TGTGCCAGCAGTTACGCAGGGGGTGAAAAACTGTTTTTT. Its protein product is CASSYAGGEKLFF.

The genes are TRBV19 and TRBJ2-2; D gene ambiguous. Trimming left V 1 base short and J 4 bases short, with 7 bases between. Germline V gene lookup returns CDR1 LNHDA and CDR2 SQIVND (reference sequence). The CDR3 consists of 14 residues. The CDR3 sequence is CASSIVGITGELFF. The DNA for the CDR3 is TGTGCCAGTAGTATAGTGGGCATCACCGGGGAGCTGTTTTTT.

The V call is TRBV25-1, the J call TRBJ2-5; D may be TRBD1 (6 bases). The CDR3 has 13 amino acids. Germline lookup yields CDR1 MGHDK and CDR2 SYGVNS. With 7 bases removed from V and 5 bases from J, the gap between germline ends came to 14 bases. The DNA for the CDR3 is TGTGCCAGCAACAGGGAAAATTGGGAGACCCAGTACTTC. Protein product: CASNRENWETQYF.

The chain recombines TRBV27 with TRBJ2-1; 7 positions match TRBD1. Germline V CDR1 and CDR2: MNHEY, SMNVEV (reference sequence). The CDR3 is made up of 13 amino acids. V dropped 6 bases and J dropped 9; count of bases not matched to a gene: 8. CDR3 sequence (DNA): TGTGCCAGCAGCCACAGGGGTGGGGGTGAGCAGTTCTTC. Translation gives CASSHRGGGEQFF.

The V gene is TRBV19, the J gene TRBJ2-2; TRBD2 matches at 13 bases. Germline-derived CDR1 and CDR2 are LNHDA and SQIVND (reference sequence). This CDR3 contains 16 residues. The ends lost 3 bases at V and 6 bases at J; junction bases unmatched: 4. The CDR3: CASSIGGLAGPGELFF. The CDR3 DNA sequence: TGTGCCAGTAGTATCGGGGGACTAGCGGGACCCGGGGAGCTGTTTTTT.

In DNA form, the CDR3 reads TGTGCCAGCAGCTTAACTCTAAACCTGAACACCGGGGAGCTGTTTTTT. It is translated as CASSLTLNLNTGELFF. V is TRBV7-3 and J is TRBJ2-2; D unresolved. The CDR3 runs 16 residues. Trimming pared 0 bases from V and 1 base from J, leaving 9 bases between. CDR1 SGHTA and CDR2 FQGTGA come from the germline V gene.

The V and J genes are TRBV13 and TRBJ1-2, with D perhaps TRBD1 (5 bases). V was cut by 6 bases and J by 8 bases, with 13 bases left in between. CDR1 is PRHDT, CDR2 FYEKMQ, per germline (reference sequence). The CDR3 covers 12 residues. CDR3 region: CASRHGGYGYTF. The CDR3 region has the DNA TGTGCCAGCAGACACGGGGGTTACGGCTACACCTTC. The full variable domain, in which reference TRBV13 and TRBJ1-2 provide the parts outside the CDR3, is AAGVIQSPRHLIKEKRETATLKCYPIPRHDTVYWYQQGPGQDPQFLISFYEKMQSDKGSIPDRFSAQQFSDYHSELNMSSLELGDSALYFCASRHGGYGYTFGSGTRLTVV.

DNA of the CDR3: TGCGCCAGCAGCCGGGCCTATCAGCCCCAGCATTTT. Its translation is CASSRAYQPQHF. V gene TRBV10-2 combines with J gene TRBJ1-5; D gene ambiguous. The V gene lost 6 bases and the J gene lost 5 bases, with 8 bases spanning the gap. The CDR3 contains 12 residues. Germline CDR1 and CDR2: WSHSY and SAAADI.

This clone occurred a few times. The rearrangement links TRBV9 to TRBJ2-7, with TRBD1 as a possible D gene (5 bases). The CDR3 has 13 residues. The germline V and J ends were trimmed by 0 bases and 6 bases, with 10 bases remaining between them. Germline CDR1 reads SGDLS; CDR2 reads YYNGEE. The DNA of the CDR3 is TGTGCCAGCAGCGTAGCCGCAGGGCCCGAGCAGTACTTC. This gives the protein CASSVAAGPEQYF. Full variable domain (remainder filled in from reference TRBV9 and TRBJ2-7): DSGVTQTPKHLITATGQRVTLRCSPRSGDLSVYWYQQSLDQGLQFLIQYYNGEERAKGNILERFSAQQFPDLHSELNLSSLELGDSALYFCASSVAAGPEQYFGPGTRLTVT.

V is TRBV7-9 and J is TRBJ2-6; D possibly corresponds to TRBD2 (5 bases). V was cut by 2 bases and J by 1 base, with 18 bases left in between. The germline gives CDR1 SEHNR, CDR2 FQNEAQ (reference sequence). The CDR3 has 19 residues. For the CDR3, the DNA is TGTGCCAGCAGCTTAAAGGTGCGAGGGCCGGGGTCTGGGGCCAACGTCCTGACTTTC. This translates into CASSLKVRGPGSGANVLTF.

As to this clone: Other nucleotide sequences in the sample specify the same CDR3. The rearrangement uses TRBV7-9 and TRBJ2-5; 7 nucleotides agree with TRBD1. This CDR3 has 15 residues. Germline V gene lookup returns CDR1 SEHNR and CDR2 FQNEAQ (reference sequence). V trimming: 5 bases; J trimming: 1 base; junction bases outside the gene matches: 7. Written as DNA, the CDR3 is TGTGCCAGCAGCCTCCGAACAGGGGTCCAAGAGACCCAGTACTTC. Its translation: CASSLRTGVQETQYF.

The J gene is TRBJ2-1, the V gene TRBV4-3; weak D call: TRBD2 (5 bases). The CDR3 has 12 amino acids. Trimming removed 4 bases from V and 9 bases from J, with 10 bases in between. Germline V gene lookup returns CDR1 LGHNA and CDR2 YSLEER. The DNA for the CDR3 is TGCGCCAGCAGCCCAGACGGAGGTGAGCAGTTCTTC. It is translated as CASSPDGGEQFF.

This chain uses TRBV27 with TRBJ2-1, with 7 bases identical to TRBD2. Trimming took 7 bases from V and 0 from J; bases not matched to a gene: 3. The CDR3 consists of 14 residues. CDR1 and CDR2 from the germline V gene are MNHEY and SMNVEV (reference sequence). The CDR3 DNA reads TGTGCCAGCATGGCGGGAGTCTCCTACAATGAGCAGTTCTTC. Amino acids: CASMAGVSYNEQFF.

The J gene is TRBJ1-1, the V gene TRBV27; D may be TRBD1 (6 bases). Trimming left V 1 base short and J 0 bases short, with 12 bases between. The CDR3 length is 16 residues. The germline V gene has CDR1 MNHEY and CDR2 SMNVEV (reference sequence). The CDR3, as DNA: TGTGCCAGCAGTTTATACAGGGAGATTTTGAACACTGAAGCTTTCTTT. Translated, it gives CASSLYREILNTEAFF.

With respect to this clone: The same CDR3 is also encoded by other DNA sequences in this sample. The chain uses TRBV6-5 and TRBJ2-7; tentatively, D is TRBD1 (6 bases). The CDR3 has 15 amino acids. The V gene's germline CDR1 is MNHEY and CDR2 SVGAGI. V was shortened by 0 bases and J by 1 base, with 10 bases between the two germline ends. For the CDR3, the DNA is TGTGCCAGCAGTTACTCTCGGCAGGGGTCCTACGAGCAGTACTTC. This encodes CASSYSRQGSYEQYF.

J is TRBJ2-7 and V is TRBV4-2, with 10 bases matching TRBD1. The CDR3 extends over 13 amino acids. Germline values: CDR1 LGHNA, CDR2 YNFKEQ. J gave up 9 bases and V 4 bases, and 6 bases lay outside the gene matches. This CDR3 reads CASSLGTGAWQYF. The CDR3 DNA reads as TGTGCCAGCAGCCTAGGGACAGGGGCTTGGCAGTACTTC.